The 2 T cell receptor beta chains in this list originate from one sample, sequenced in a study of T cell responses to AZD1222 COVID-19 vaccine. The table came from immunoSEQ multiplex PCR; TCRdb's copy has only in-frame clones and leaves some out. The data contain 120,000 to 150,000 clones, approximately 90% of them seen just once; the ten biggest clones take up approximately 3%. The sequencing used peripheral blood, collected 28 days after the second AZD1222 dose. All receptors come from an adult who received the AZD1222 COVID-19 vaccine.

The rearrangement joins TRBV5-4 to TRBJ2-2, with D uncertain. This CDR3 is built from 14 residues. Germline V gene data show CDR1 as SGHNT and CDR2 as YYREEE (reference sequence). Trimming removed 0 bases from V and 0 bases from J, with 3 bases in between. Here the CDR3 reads CASSLVPNTGELFF. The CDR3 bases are TGTGCCAGCAGCTTGGTGCCGAACACCGGGGAGCTGTTTTTT.

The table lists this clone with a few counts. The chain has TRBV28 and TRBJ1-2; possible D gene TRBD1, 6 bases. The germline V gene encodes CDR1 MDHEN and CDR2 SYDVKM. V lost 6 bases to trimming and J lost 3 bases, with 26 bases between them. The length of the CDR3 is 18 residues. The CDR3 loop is CASSRYRLQGRRDYGYTF. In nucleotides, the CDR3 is TGTGCCAGCAGCCGATATCGCTTACAGGGAAGGAGGGACTATGGCTACACCTTC.